This TCR beta chain originates from a study of CD8+ T cells in alopecia areata. Study results and limitations: Relative to mice, TCR sharing across patients was less clear, a difference possibly HLA-related. Alopecia totalis/universalis scalp especially showed more expanded CD8+ clones than normal scalp.

The investigators collected lesional scalp punch biopsies and peripheral blood from alopecia areata patients. Sorted populations comprised CD4+ and CD8+ T cells obtained from PBMCs. RNA was extracted and reverse transcribed into cDNA as the sequencing template. Profiling relied on immunoSEQ multiplex PCR, and the TCRdb table lists in-frame clones only, not all of them. The data show around 60,000 clones, roughly two fifths seen once. To note about this clone: What it binds is unknown.

Looked up from germline, CDR1 is SNHLY and CDR2 is FYNNEI. The CDR3 runs 14 residues. The V and J ends lost 6 bases and 0 bases respectively, with 12 bases between them. This sequence originates from a human donor with alopecia areata. The rearrangement uses TRBV2 and TRBJ2-7, with no clear D. Sequencing input: NKG2D-low CD8+ T cells sorted from blood. DNA for the CDR3: TGTGCCAGCAGCGAGACAACTAACTCCTACGAGCAGTACTTC. Amino acid sequence: CASSETTNSYEQYF. Drawing the rest from reference TRBV2 and TRBJ2-7, the complete variable domain is EPEVTQTPSHQVTQMGQEVILRCVPISNHLYFYWYRQILGQKVEFLVSFYNNEISEKSEIFDDQFSVERPDGSNFTLKIRSTKLEDSAMYFCASSETTNSYEQYFGPGTRLTVT.